This T cell receptor beta chain was recovered during a study of memory CD4+ T cells and cytomegalovirus serostatus. Single viable CD3+CD4+CD8-CD45RO+ cells were sorted as the memory CD4+ T cells. Donors' CMV status reflects serum IgG against pp150, pp28, p38, p52. Only in-frame clones appear in the TCRdb table, and some are missing; sequencing was by immunoSEQ multiplex PCR. Found here are roughly 56,000 clones, 82% of them singletons; the top ten hold over 0.35%. J was trimmed by 5 bases and V by 2 bases; bases with no gene match: 9. The CDR3 is 17 residues long. Germline CDR1 reads SGHTA; CDR2 reads FQGTGA.

The sequencing sample was made of memory CD4+ T cells from blood. The J gene is TRBJ2-2, the V gene TRBV7-3, with 9 positions matching TRBD2. The source is an adult in good health and CMV-seronegative. This CDR3 is CASSLAAGGPGTGELFF. The CDR3 region has the DNA TGTGCCAGCAGCTTAGCGGCGGGGGGGCCCGGAACCGGGGAGCTGTTTTTT. The full variable domain, in which reference TRBV7-3 and TRBJ2-2 provide the parts outside the CDR3, is GAGVSQTPSNKVTEKGKYVELRCDPISGHTALYWYRQSLGQGPEFLIYFQGTGAADDSGLPNDRFFAVRPEGSVSTLKIQRTERGDSAVYLCASSLAAGGPGTGELFFGEGSRLTVL.